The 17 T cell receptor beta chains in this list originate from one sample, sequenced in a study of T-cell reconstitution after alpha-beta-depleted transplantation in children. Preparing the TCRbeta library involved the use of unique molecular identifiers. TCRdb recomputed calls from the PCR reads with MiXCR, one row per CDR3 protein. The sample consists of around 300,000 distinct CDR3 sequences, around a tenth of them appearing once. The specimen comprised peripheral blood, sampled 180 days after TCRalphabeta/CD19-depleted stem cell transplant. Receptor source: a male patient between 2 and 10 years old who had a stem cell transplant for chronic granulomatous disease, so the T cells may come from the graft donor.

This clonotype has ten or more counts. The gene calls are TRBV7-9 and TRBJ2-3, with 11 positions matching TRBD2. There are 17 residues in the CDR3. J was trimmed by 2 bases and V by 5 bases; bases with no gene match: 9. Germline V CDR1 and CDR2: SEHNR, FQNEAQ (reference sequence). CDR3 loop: CASSPQRSGGVTDTQYF. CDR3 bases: TGTGCCAGCAGCCCCCAGCGTAGCGGGGGGGTCACAGATACGCAGTATTTT.

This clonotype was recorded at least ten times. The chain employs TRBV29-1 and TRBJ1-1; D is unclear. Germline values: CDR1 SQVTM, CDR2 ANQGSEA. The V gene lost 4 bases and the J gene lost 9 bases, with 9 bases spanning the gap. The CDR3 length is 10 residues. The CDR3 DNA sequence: TGCAGCGTTGGGGTGGGAAAAGCTTTCTTT. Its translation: CSVGVGKAFF. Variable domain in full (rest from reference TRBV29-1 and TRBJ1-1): SAVISQKPSRDICQRGTSLTIQCQVDSQVTMMFWYRQQPGQSLTLIATANQGSEATYESGFVIDKFPISRPNLTFSTLTVSNMSPEDSSIYLCSVGVGKAFFGQGTRLTVV.

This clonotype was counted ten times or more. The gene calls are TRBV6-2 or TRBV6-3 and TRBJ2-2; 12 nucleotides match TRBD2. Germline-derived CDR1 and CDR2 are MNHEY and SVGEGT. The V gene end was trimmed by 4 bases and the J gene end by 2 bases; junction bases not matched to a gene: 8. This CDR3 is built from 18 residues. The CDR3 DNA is TGTGCCAGCAGTTCCCGGCTAGCGGGGGGGCCAAACACCGGGGAGCTGTTTTTT. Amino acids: CASSSRLAGGPNTGELFF.

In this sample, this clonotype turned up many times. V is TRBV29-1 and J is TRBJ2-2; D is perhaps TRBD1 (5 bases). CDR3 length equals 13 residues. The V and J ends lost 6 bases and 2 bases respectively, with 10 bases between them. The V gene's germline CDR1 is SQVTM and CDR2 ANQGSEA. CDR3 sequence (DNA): TGCAGCGTATCAACAGGAAACACCGGGGAGCTGTTTTTT. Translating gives CSVSTGNTGELFF.

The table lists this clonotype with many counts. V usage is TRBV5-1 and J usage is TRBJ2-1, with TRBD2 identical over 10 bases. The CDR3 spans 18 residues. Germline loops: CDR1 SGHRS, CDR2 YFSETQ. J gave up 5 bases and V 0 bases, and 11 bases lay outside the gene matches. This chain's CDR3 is CASSLAKALAGAHNEQFF. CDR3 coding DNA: TGCGCCAGCAGCTTGGCCAAGGCCCTAGCGGGGGCCCACAATGAGCAGTTCTTC. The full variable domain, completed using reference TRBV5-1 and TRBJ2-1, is KAGVTQTPRYLIKTRGQQVTLSCSPISGHRSVSWYQQTPGQGLQFLFEYFSETQRNKGNFPGRFSGRQFSNSRSEMNVSTLELGDSALYLCASSLAKALAGAHNEQFFGPGTRLTVL.

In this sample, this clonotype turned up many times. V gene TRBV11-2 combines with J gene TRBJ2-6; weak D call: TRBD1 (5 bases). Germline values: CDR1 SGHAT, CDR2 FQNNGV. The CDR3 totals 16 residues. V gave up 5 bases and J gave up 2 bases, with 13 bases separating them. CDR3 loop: CASSRLRAPGANVLTF. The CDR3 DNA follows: TGTGCCAGCAGCCGCCTCAGGGCCCCTGGGGCCAACGTCCTGACTTTC.

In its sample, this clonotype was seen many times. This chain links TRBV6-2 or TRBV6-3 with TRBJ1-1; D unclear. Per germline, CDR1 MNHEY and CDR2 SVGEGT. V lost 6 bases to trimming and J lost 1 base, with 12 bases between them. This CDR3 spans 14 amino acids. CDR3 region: CASSHSGGNTEAFF. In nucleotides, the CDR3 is TGTGCCAGCAGCCACTCAGGAGGGAACACTGAAGCTTTCTTT.

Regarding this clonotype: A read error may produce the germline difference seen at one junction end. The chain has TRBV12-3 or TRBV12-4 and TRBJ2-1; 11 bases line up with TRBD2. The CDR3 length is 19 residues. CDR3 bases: TGTACCAGCAGTTTTGGGGCGACCCTTAGCGGGAGGGCGGACAATGAGCAGTTCTTC. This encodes CTSSFGATLSGRADNEQFF.

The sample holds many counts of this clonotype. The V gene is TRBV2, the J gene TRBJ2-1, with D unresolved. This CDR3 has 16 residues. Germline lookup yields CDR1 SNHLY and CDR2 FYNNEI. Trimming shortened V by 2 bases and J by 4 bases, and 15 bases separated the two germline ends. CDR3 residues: CASSEWLGPQYNEQFF. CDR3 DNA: TGTGCCAGCAGTGAATGGCTAGGACCGCAATACAATGAGCAGTTCTTC.

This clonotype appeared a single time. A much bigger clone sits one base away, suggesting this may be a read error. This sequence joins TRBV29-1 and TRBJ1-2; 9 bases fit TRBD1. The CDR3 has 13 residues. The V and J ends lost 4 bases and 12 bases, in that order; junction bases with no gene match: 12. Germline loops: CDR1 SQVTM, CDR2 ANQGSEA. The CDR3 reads CSVAGQGSKGDTF. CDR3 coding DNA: TGCAGCGTTGCCGGACAGGGGAGTAAAGGCGACACCTTC.

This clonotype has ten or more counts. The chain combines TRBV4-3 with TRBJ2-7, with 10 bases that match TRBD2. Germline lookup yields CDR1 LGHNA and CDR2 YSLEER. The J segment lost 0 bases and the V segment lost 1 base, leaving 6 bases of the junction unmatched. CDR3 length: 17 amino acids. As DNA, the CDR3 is TGCGCCAGCAGCCAAGTGCCTAGCGGGAGTCCCTCCTACGAGCAGTACTTC. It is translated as CASSQVPSGSPSYEQYF.

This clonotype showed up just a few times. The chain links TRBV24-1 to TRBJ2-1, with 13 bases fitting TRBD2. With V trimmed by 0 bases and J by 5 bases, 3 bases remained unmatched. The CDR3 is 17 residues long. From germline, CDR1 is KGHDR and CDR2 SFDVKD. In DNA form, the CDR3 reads TGTGCCACCAGTGATTTGGGACTAGCGGGAGATGACAATGAGCAGTTCTTC. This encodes CATSDLGLAGDDNEQFF.

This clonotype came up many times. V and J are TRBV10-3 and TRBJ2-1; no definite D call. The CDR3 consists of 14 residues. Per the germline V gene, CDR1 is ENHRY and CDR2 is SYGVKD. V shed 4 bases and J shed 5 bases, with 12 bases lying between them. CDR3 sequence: CAISGPVADNEQFF. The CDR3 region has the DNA TGTGCCATCAGTGGCCCGGTCGCCGACAATGAGCAGTTCTTC.

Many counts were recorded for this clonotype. This chain's CDR3 is CASSYGAGYNEQFF. CDR3 bases: TGTGCCAGCTCGTATGGAGCGGGGTACAATGAGCAGTTCTTC. This chain connects TRBV18 to TRBJ2-1; 7 nucleotides line up with TRBD2. Germline trimming cut 6 bases from V and 4 bases from J; bases unmatched to any gene: 6. Germline CDR1 reads KGHSH; CDR2 reads LQKENI. This CDR3 region has 14 residues.

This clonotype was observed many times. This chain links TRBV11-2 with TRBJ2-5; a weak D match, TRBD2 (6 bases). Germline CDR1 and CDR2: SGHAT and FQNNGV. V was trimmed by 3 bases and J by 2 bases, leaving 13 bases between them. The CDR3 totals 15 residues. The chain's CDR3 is CASSLTSGIQETQYF. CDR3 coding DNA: TGTGCCAGCAGCTTGACTAGTGGGATTCAAGAGACCCAGTACTTC. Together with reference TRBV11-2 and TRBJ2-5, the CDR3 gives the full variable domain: EAGVAQSPRYKIIEKRQSVAFWCNPISGHATLYWYQQILGQGPKLLIQFQNNGVVDDSQLPKDRFSAERLKGVDSTLKIQPAKLEDSAVYLCASSLTSGIQETQYFGPGTRLLVL.

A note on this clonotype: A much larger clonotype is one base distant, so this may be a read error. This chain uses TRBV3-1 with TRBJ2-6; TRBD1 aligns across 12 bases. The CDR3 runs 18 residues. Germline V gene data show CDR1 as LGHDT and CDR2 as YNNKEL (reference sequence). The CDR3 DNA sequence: TGTGCCAGCAGCCAAGGGGACAGGGGGCTCTCTGGGGCCAACGTCCTGATTTTC. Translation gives CASSQGDRGLSGANVLIF.

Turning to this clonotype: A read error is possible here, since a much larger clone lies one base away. The CDR3 protein is CASTPPGLAGSTDTQYF. The DNA of the CDR3 is TGTGCCAGCACACCTCCGGGACTAGCGGGGAGCACAGATACGCAGTATTTT. The chain carries TRBV18 and TRBJ2-3, with 13 bases aligning to TRBD2. The CDR3 is 17 amino acids. From germline, CDR1 is KGHSH and CDR2 LQKENI.